These 21 T cell receptor beta chains originate from one sample sequenced in a study of T-cell memory formation after mild COVID-19. TCRdb called the 5' RACE reads again in MiXCR, with one record for every CDR3 protein. The table shows approximately 230,000 distinct CDR3 sequences, with about a sixth occurring only once. The sequenced material came from PBMCs or a T cell subset sorted from them (not recorded which). The receptors derive from a man younger than 30 who had mild COVID-19 (a few samples of this study predate the infection). Cell type and time point are not known.

There are a few counts of this clonotype. This chain uses TRBV5-1 with TRBJ2-3, with 7 bases lining up with TRBD2. Trimming removed 2 bases from V and 2 bases from J; junction bases left unmatched: 8. The CDR3 loop spans 16 amino acids. Germline CDR1 reads SGHRS; CDR2 reads YFSETQ. The chain's CDR3 is CASSFAIAGATDTQYF. As DNA, the CDR3 is TGCGCCAGCAGCTTCGCTATAGCGGGCGCCACAGATACGCAGTATTTT.

This clonotype turned up a few times. The chain is built from TRBV6-2 or TRBV6-3 and TRBJ1-1; 8 bases align to TRBD1. In germline, CDR1 is MNHEY, CDR2 SVGEGT. The CDR3 loop spans 13 amino acids. V dropped 8 bases and J dropped 4; count of bases not matched to a gene: 6. CDR3 protein: CASGYRGTTEAFF. The CDR3 region has the DNA TGTGCCAGCGGATACAGGGGGACCACTGAAGCTTTCTTT.

This clonotype was counted at least ten times. V and J are TRBV29-1 and TRBJ2-1; D unclear. Trimming removed 4 bases from V and 0 bases from J, with 7 bases in between. The CDR3 spans 13 residues. CDR1 is SQVTM, CDR2 ANQGSEA, per germline. This chain's CDR3 is CSVGLSSYNEQFF. Here the CDR3 DNA reads TGCAGCGTTGGACTTTCCTCCTACAATGAGCAGTTCTTC.

There are many counts of this clonotype. This chain uses TRBV5-1 with TRBJ1-1; 8 bases map to TRBD1. This CDR3 spans 13 amino acids. V was pared by 4 bases and J by 4 bases, with 3 bases of the junction left unmatched. In germline, CDR1 is SGHRS, CDR2 YFSETQ. This CDR3 is CASSIGTGTEAFF. DNA for the CDR3: TGCGCCAGCAGCATAGGGACAGGCACTGAAGCTTTCTTT.

In its sample, this clonotype was seen a few times. The J gene is TRBJ2-4, the V gene TRBV24-1, with D uncertain. V was clipped by 3 bases and J by 7 bases, with 12 bases between them. The CDR3 loop spans 14 amino acids. CDR1 and CDR2 from the germline V gene are KGHDR and SFDVKD. The CDR3 nucleotides are TGTGCCACCAGTGATCCTGGGGTGCAGAACATTCAGTACTTC. Encoded protein: CATSDPGVQNIQYF.

The rearrangement joins TRBV5-4 to TRBJ2-5, with D perhaps matching TRBD1 (7 bases). V gave up 0 bases and J gave up 5 bases, with 14 bases separating them. The CDR3 is made up of 15 amino acids. CDR1 is SGHNT and CDR2 is YYREEE in the germline V gene (reference sequence). CDR3 region: CASSLAEGAGETQYF. CDR3 in DNA: TGTGCCAGCAGCTTGGCCGAGGGGGCGGGGGAGACCCAGTACTTC.

This sequence joins TRBV5-1 and TRBJ2-7; D may be TRBD1 (6 bases). The CDR3 spans 13 residues. The germline V gene encodes CDR1 SGHRS and CDR2 YFSETQ. Trimming left V 4 bases short and J 3 bases short, with 11 bases between. DNA of the CDR3: TGCGCCAGCAGCGAAAAACAGGGCTACGAGCAGTACTTC. This translates into CASSEKQGYEQYF.

This clonotype showed up just once. This chain links TRBV29-1 with TRBJ1-1; D remains unclear. The CDR3 consists of 12 residues. Trimming stripped 6 bases from V and 0 bases from J, with 8 bases between. Germline CDR1 is SQVTM and CDR2 is ANQGSEA. The CDR3 nucleotides read TGCAGCGTATCTGGGATGAACACTGAAGCTTTCTTT. Protein product: CSVSGMNTEAFF.

The V and J genes are TRBV7-2 and TRBJ1-3; D remains unclear. This CDR3 has 13 residues. Germline CDR1 and CDR2: SGHTA and FQGNSA. V lost 5 bases to trimming and J lost 9 bases, with 14 bases between them. The CDR3 spells CASSTDVGATIYF. DNA for the CDR3: TGTGCCAGCAGCACCGACGTGGGTGCCACCATATATTTT.

This clonotype was counted a few times. The V gene is TRBV14, the J gene TRBJ1-2; D is unclear. Germline V CDR1 and CDR2: SGHDN, FVKESK. V was shortened by 0 bases and J by 2 bases, with 10 bases between the two germline ends. The CDR3 loop spans 15 amino acids. The CDR3 nucleotides are TGTGCCAGCAGCCAAGACACGTGGCAGAACTATGGCTACACCTTC. Translated: CASSQDTWQNYGYTF.

This clonotype has more than one count but fewer than ten. This chain joins TRBV12-3 or TRBV12-4 and TRBJ1-2, with a tentative D call TRBD1 (5 bases). With 4 bases removed from V and 5 bases from J, the gap between germline ends came to 23 bases. CDR3 length: 17 residues. The CDR3 sequence: CASSYTPEIRGGYGYTF. In DNA form, the CDR3 reads TGTGCCAGCAGTTATACGCCCGAAATAAGGGGTGGATATGGCTACACCTTC.

This clonotype was detected only once. The V call is TRBV2, the J call TRBJ1-5; TRBD1 is a possible D gene (6 bases). The CDR3 runs 16 residues. Germline values: CDR1 SNHLY, CDR2 FYNNEI. V gave up 7 bases and J gave up 0 bases, with 16 bases separating them. CDR3 protein: CASMILDRVSNQPQHF. CDR3 DNA: TGTGCCAGCATGATATTGGACAGAGTTAGCAATCAGCCCCAGCATTTT.

In this sample, this clonotype turned up many times. The chain's CDR3 is CSASESRRGETQYF. Here the CDR3 DNA reads TGCAGTGCTAGCGAATCTAGGAGGGGCGAGACCCAGTACTTC. This chain joins TRBV20-1 and TRBJ2-5, with D tentatively TRBD2 (6 bases). The germline gives CDR1 DFQATT, CDR2 SNEGSKA (reference sequence). The CDR3 runs 14 residues. V was trimmed by 3 bases and J by 5 bases, leaving 16 bases between them.

This clonotype was detected only a few times. V usage is TRBV11-2 and J usage is TRBJ2-7; D ambiguous. Germline loops: CDR1 SGHAT, CDR2 FQNNGV. The CDR3 contains 15 residues. The V and J ends lost 5 bases and 2 bases respectively, with 16 bases between them. DNA of the CDR3: TGTGCCAGCAGCCCAAGGCGGTCTTGGGCCTACGAGCAGTACTTC. Protein sequence: CASSPRRSWAYEQYF. The complete variable domain, with remaining parts taken from reference TRBV11-2 and TRBJ2-7, reads EAGVAQSPRYKIIEKRQSVAFWCNPISGHATLYWYQQILGQGPKLLIQFQNNGVVDDSQLPKDRFSAERLKGVDSTLKIQPAKLEDSAVYLCASSPRRSWAYEQYFGPGTRLTVT.

The genes are TRBV6-2 or TRBV6-3 and TRBJ1-5, with no clear D. From germline, CDR1 is MNHEY and CDR2 SVGEGT. The CDR3 loop spans 13 amino acids. Trimming left V 6 bases short and J 6 bases short, with 12 bases between. CDR3 in DNA: TGTGCCAGCAGGATACGTATGTTTCAGCCCCAGCATTTT. As protein: CASRIRMFQPQHF.

The chain recombines TRBV5-1 with TRBJ1-2; D perhaps matches TRBD1 (5 bases). CDR1 is SGHRS and CDR2 is YFSETQ in the germline V gene. This CDR3 is 12 amino acids long. V was trimmed by 3 bases and J by 4 bases, leaving 7 bases between them. The CDR3 region has the DNA TGCGCCAGCAGCTGGGGACTCTATGGCTACACCTTC. This gives the protein CASSWGLYGYTF.

This clonotype was recorded a few times. V and J are TRBV30 and TRBJ2-6; no clear D. CDR1 is GTSNPN and CDR2 is SVGIG in the germline V gene (reference sequence). CDR3 length equals 15 residues. Trimming cost V 2 bases and J 0 bases, with 8 bases left between them. The CDR3 DNA is TGTGCCTGGAGTTCAGAGCTCTCTGGGGCCAACGTCCTGACTTTC. This codes for CAWSSELSGANVLTF.

This clonotype was observed a handful of times. The chain recombines TRBV12-3 or TRBV12-4 with TRBJ2-5, with TRBD2 as a possible D gene (6 bases). The CDR3 totals 13 residues. V lost 7 bases and J 4 bases, leaving 13 bases between the germline ends. The CDR3 loop is CASTRSGVETQYF. Here the CDR3 DNA reads TGTGCCAGCACGCGCTCGGGGGTAGAGACCCAGTACTTC.

This clonotype was picked up a small number of times. The rearrangement uses TRBV28 and TRBJ1-5, with a weak D call TRBD1 (5 bases). V dropped 4 bases and J dropped 9 bases, with 16 bases sitting between them. The V gene's germline CDR1 is MDHEN and CDR2 SYDVKM. The CDR3 extends over 14 amino acids. CDR3 coding DNA: TGTGCCAGCAGTTGGGGGGTGGGTAAGGGGCCCCAGCATTTT. Translated, it gives CASSWGVGKGPQHF.

The chain uses TRBV29-1 and TRBJ1-1; D may be TRBD1 (5 bases). The CDR3 is made up of 13 amino acids. Germline V CDR1 and CDR2: SQVTM, ANQGSEA. V shed 1 base and J shed 5 bases, with 11 bases lying between them. CDR3 nucleotides: TGCAGCGTTGAAGGAGGGGCCGGAACTGAAGCTTTCTTT. Translating it yields CSVEGGAGTEAFF.

V usage is TRBV7-6 and J usage is TRBJ2-5, with 11 bases matching TRBD2. The germline gives CDR1 SGHVS, CDR2 FNYEAQ. This CDR3 has 16 amino acids. The J segment lost 3 bases and the V segment lost 6 bases, leaving 9 bases of the junction unmatched. CDR3 amino acids: CASSYQLLAGEETQYF. DNA of the CDR3: TGTGCCAGCAGTTACCAACTACTAGCGGGGGAAGAGACCCAGTACTTC.